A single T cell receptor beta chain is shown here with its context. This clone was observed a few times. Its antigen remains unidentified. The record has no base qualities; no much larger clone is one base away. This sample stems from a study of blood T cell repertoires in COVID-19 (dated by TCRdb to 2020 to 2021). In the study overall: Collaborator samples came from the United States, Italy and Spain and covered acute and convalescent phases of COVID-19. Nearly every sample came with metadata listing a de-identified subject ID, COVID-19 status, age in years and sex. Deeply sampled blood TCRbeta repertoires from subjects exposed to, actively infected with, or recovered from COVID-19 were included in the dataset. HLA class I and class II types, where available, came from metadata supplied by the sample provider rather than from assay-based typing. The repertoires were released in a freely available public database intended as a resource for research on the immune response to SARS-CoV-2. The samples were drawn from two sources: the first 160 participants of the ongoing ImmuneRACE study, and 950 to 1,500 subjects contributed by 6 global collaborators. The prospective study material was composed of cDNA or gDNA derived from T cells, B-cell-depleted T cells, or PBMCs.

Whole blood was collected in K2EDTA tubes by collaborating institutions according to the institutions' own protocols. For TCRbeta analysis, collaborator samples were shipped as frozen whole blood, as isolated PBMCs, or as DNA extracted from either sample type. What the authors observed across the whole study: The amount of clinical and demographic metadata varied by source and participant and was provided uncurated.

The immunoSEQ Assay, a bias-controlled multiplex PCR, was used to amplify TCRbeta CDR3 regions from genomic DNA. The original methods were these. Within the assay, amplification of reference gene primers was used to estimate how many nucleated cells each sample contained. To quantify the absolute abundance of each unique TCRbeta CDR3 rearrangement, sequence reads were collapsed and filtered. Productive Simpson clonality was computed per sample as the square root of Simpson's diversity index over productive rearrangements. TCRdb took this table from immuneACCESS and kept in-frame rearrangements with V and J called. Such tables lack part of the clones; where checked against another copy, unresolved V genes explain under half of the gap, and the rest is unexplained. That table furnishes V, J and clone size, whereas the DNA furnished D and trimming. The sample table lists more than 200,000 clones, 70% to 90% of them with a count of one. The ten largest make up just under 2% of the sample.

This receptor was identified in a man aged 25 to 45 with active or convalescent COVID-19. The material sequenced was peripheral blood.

The CDR3: CAISDAGDTGELFF. The DNA sequence is as follows: TGTGCCATCAGTGATGCAGGGGACACCGGGGAGCTGTTTTTT. This sequence uses TRBV10-3 and TRBJ2-2, with a tentative D gene TRBD1 over 6 matching bases. The germline V gene sets CDR1 to ENHRY and CDR2 to SYGVKD. The CDR3 numbers 14 residues from cysteine through phenylalanine. Just CDR3 DNA is preserved here, 42 bases in frame from base 1. The V end loses 3 bases and the J end loses 3 bases, and a stretch of 8 bases separates them.